This entry describes one T cell receptor (beta chain). Libraries were prepared by immunoSEQ multiplex PCR; TCRdb keeps only in-frame clonotypes and omits some of them. The profile covers hundreds of thousands of clones, with around nine tenths appearing a single time and roughly 2.9% taken by the ten largest. These data originate in a study of blood T cell repertoires in COVID-19. About the study: The cDNA or gDNA used as material had been derived from T cells, B-cell-depleted T cells, or PBMCs.

Categorization into cohorts depended on clinical history that participants reported. No more than 2 weeks before study entry, exposed participants had met a case of COVID-19. The specimen was PBMCs or T cells enriched from blood (not recorded which). The sequence was obtained from a woman in her fifties or sixties who had been exposed to COVID-19.

The CDR3 protein is CASSLWQGNEKLFF. CDR3 coding DNA: TGTGCCAGCAGTTTATGGCAGGGGAATGAAAAACTGTTTTTT. This chain joins TRBV27 and TRBJ1-4; TRBD1 is a possible D gene (6 bases). V gave up 1 base and J gave up 5 bases, with 8 bases separating them. Per germline, CDR1 MNHEY and CDR2 SMNVEV (reference sequence). This CDR3 is 14 amino acids long.